These 30 T cell receptor beta chains share one sample of origin, sequenced in a study of CD8 T cells in ankylosing spondylitis. MiXCR, applied by TCRdb to the 5' RACE reads, yields one record per CDR3 protein. The repertoire includes approximately 190,000 distinct CDR3 sequences, roughly 13% of them detected once, and approximately 9.9% sits in the top ten. Sequenced: blood, either unsorted or a sorted T cell fraction (not recorded which). Source of these receptors: a female donor with ankylosing spondylitis or in good health (not recorded which).

The chain carries TRBV19 and TRBJ2-7, with 7 bases lining up with TRBD2. This CDR3 spans 17 amino acids. Germline lookup yields CDR1 LNHDA and CDR2 SQIVND (reference sequence). The trim removed 3 bases at V and 1 base at J, leaving 12 bases unmatched. CDR3 sequence reads: CASSMFGRGGRSYEQYF. CDR3 nucleotides: TGTGCCAGTAGTATGTTCGGCCGCGGCGGGAGATCCTACGAGCAGTACTTC.

Details on this clonotype: A read error may be the cause here, since a much bigger clone is one base away. The V and J genes are TRBV11-2 and TRBJ2-3, with a weak D call TRBD2 (5 bases). CDR3 size: 15 residues. CDR1 is SGHAT, CDR2 FQNNGV, per germline. V was clipped by 2 bases and J by 6 bases, with 15 bases between them. As DNA, the CDR3 is TGTGCCAGCAGCTTATCATCTAGCTCCCCCGATACGCAGTATTTT. Its protein is CASSLSSSSPDTQYF.

This clonotype was observed at least ten times. This chain uses TRBV6-1 with TRBJ2-1; perhaps TRBD2 as D (6 bases). The CDR3 has 15 residues. Trimming took 6 bases from V and 3 from J, leaving 15 bases between them. Germline lookup yields CDR1 MNHNS and CDR2 SASEGT. The CDR3 here is CASRRDFQGYNEQFF. The CDR3 DNA reads TGTGCCAGCAGACGGGACTTTCAGGGCTACAATGAGCAGTTCTTC.

This clonotype was recorded at least ten times. The gene calls are TRBV7-9 and TRBJ1-1; no clear D gene. CDR3 length: 14 amino acids. Germline CDR1 is SEHNR and CDR2 is FQNEAQ (reference sequence). Trimming stripped 3 bases from V and 4 bases from J, with 12 bases between. Here the CDR3 reads CASSFFQAATEAFF. CDR3 coding DNA: TGTGCCAGCAGCTTCTTCCAGGCTGCCACTGAAGCTTTCTTT.

This clonotype occurred many times. The V gene is TRBV12-3 or TRBV12-4, the J gene TRBJ2-1, with a possible D match to TRBD2 (5 bases). The CDR3 totals 15 residues. V dropped 8 bases and J dropped 8 bases, with 22 bases sitting between them. In DNA form, the CDR3 reads TGTGCCAGCTCCGACTCCGGGGTTCCCCTGCATGAGCAGTTCTTC. Its protein is CASSDSGVPLHEQFF.

This clonotype was seen at least ten times. The chain has TRBV7-3 and TRBJ2-1; 8 bases agree with TRBD2. This CDR3 is 15 amino acids long. Trimming at V came to 6 bases and at J to 6 bases, leaving 10 bases not matched to a gene. Germline CDR1 SGHTA, CDR2 FQGTGA. Written as DNA, the CDR3 is TGTGCCAGCAGGCCCGGAAGCGGGGGCCTCAATGAGCAGTTCTTC. Protein product: CASRPGSGGLNEQFF.

About this clonotype: A much larger clone differs from this one at a single base, so this may be a read error. CDR3 coding DNA: TGCGCCAGCAGCGCGGGGCCAGACAGCACTGAAGCTTTCTTT. This sequence encodes CASSAGPDSTEAFF. V is TRBV5-1 and J is TRBJ1-1, with D maybe TRBD1 (5 bases). The V end lost 4 bases, the J end lost 4 bases, and 14 bases lay between the germline ends. This CDR3 contains 14 residues. Germline-derived CDR1 and CDR2 are SGHRS and YFSETQ.

This clonotype was observed at least ten times. The chain carries TRBV5-1 and TRBJ2-7, with TRBD2 identical over 11 bases. The germline V gene encodes CDR1 SGHRS and CDR2 YFSETQ. This CDR3 is 15 amino acids long. Losses at the gene ends were 0 bases for V and 6 bases for J; bases not matched to a gene: 5. The CDR3 here is CASSLVTSGAGEQYF. For the CDR3, the DNA is TGCGCCAGCAGCTTGGTGACTAGCGGGGCCGGCGAGCAGTACTTC.

Concerning this clonotype itself: This clone may be a read error of a much larger clone one base away. The CDR3 region is CASSSQRPPDTQYF. CDR3 in DNA: TGCGCCAGCAGTTCACAGAGACCCCCAGATACGCAGTATTTT. V and J are TRBV5-1 and TRBJ2-3; D is ambiguous. Trimming removed 5 bases at V and 4 bases at J, with 14 bases between. The CDR3 is made up of 14 amino acids. CDR1 and CDR2 from the germline V gene are SGHRS and YFSETQ.

The V gene is TRBV28, the J gene TRBJ2-1; possibly TRBD2 for D (5 bases). Trimming pared 1 base from V and 8 bases from J, leaving 12 bases between. Germline assignment: CDR1 MDHEN and CDR2 SYDVKM. CDR3 length: 14 residues. This chain's CDR3 is CASSLSQRGYEQFF. In DNA, the CDR3 is TGTGCCAGCAGTTTATCGCAGCGCGGGTATGAGCAGTTCTTC.

The sample holds many counts of this clonotype. The V call is TRBV7-2, the J call TRBJ2-3; D unresolved. CDR3 length equals 17 residues. Trimming stripped 2 bases from V and 5 bases from J, with 20 bases between. CDR1 is SGHTA and CDR2 is FQGNSA in the germline V gene. The DNA for the CDR3 is TGTGCCAGCAGCTTAAGTGTCCGGTTGCATGGGGTAGATACGCAGTATTTT. This translates into CASSLSVRLHGVDTQYF.

There are many counts of this clonotype. V and J are TRBV12-3 or TRBV12-4 and TRBJ2-2; D gene unclear. The CDR3 length is 13 residues. V shed 6 bases and J shed 6 bases, with 11 bases lying between them. CDR3 nucleotide sequence: TGTGCCAGCAGCCTAGATATCGCCGGGGAGCTGTTTTTT. This codes for CASSLDIAGELFF.

This clonotype was observed at least ten times. This sequence joins TRBV28 and TRBJ1-5; 7 bases map to TRBD1. V shed 6 bases and J 9 bases; nucleotides not matched to a gene: 8. Germline V gives CDR1 MDHEN, CDR2 SYDVKM. The CDR3 extends over 13 amino acids. CDR3 DNA: TGTGCCAGCAGACGAGACAGGGAGAGGCCCCAGCATTTT. It translates to CASRRDRERPQHF.

This clonotype was counted at least ten times. V is TRBV6-2 or TRBV6-3 and J is TRBJ2-1; 12 bases agree with TRBD2. Germline lookup yields CDR1 MNHEY and CDR2 SVGEGT. The length of the CDR3 is 15 residues. Trimming took 10 bases from V and 4 from J; bases not matched to a gene: 8. CDR3 nucleotide sequence: TGTGCCATCCGGACTAGCGGGAAAAATTACAATGAGCAGTTCTTC. Protein sequence: CAIRTSGKNYNEQFF.

This clonotype showed up many times. The chain couples TRBV2 to TRBJ2-7, with 7 nucleotides matching TRBD1. The CDR3 consists of 14 residues. V was pared by 4 bases and J by 1 base, with 4 bases of the junction left unmatched. From germline, CDR1 is SNHLY and CDR2 FYNNEI. The CDR3 reads CASSVDRWSYEQYF. The CDR3 DNA reads as TGTGCCAGCAGTGTGGACAGGTGGTCCTACGAGCAGTACTTC.

There are many counts of this clonotype. The CDR3 loop is CASSSRDEQFF. The CDR3 region has the DNA TGTGCCAGCAGTTCTAGGGATGAGCAGTTCTTC. This chain links TRBV12-3 or TRBV12-4 with TRBJ2-1; no firm D call. The CDR3 is 11 residues long. The ends were cut back, 4 bases at V and 8 bases at J, with 6 bases in the middle.

The sample holds many counts of this clonotype. The chain employs TRBV5-8 and TRBJ1-5; D not certain. CDR1 SGHTS and CDR2 YDEGEE come from the germline V gene. CDR3 length: 13 residues. V was clipped by 2 bases and J by 6 bases, with 9 bases between them. DNA for the CDR3: TGTGCCAGCAGCTTTAGCAGTGGTCAGCCCCAGCATTTT. Translation: CASSFSSGQPQHF.

This clonotype was found many times. The chain joins TRBV9 to TRBJ1-5; no firm D call. V lost 0 bases and J lost 1, with 5 bases in between. Germline CDR1 and CDR2: SGDLS and YYNGEE. There are 14 residues in the CDR3. The CDR3 nucleotides read TGTGCCAGCAGCGTAGCCGGGAGCAATCAGCCCCAGCATTTT. Its translation: CASSVAGSNQPQHF.

This clonotype has more than one count but fewer than ten. This chain connects TRBV24-1 to TRBJ2-2; tentative D call: TRBD2 (6 bases). Trimming stripped 12 bases from V and 4 bases from J, with 14 bases between. In germline, CDR1 is KGHDR, CDR2 SFDVKD. The CDR3 contains 13 residues. CDR3 coding DNA: TGTGCCTCCGCGGAGGGGAGCACCGGGGAGCTGTTTTTT. Residues: CASAEGSTGELFF.

This clonotype came up a few times. This chain uses TRBV4-1 with TRBJ2-1; D not resolved. Germline CDR1 MGHRA, CDR2 YSYEKL. The CDR3 totals 14 residues. Trimming cost V 1 base and J 8 bases, with 12 bases left between them. The DNA for the CDR3 is TGCGCCAGCAGCCAAGTGTTGCTCATCGATGAGCAGTTCTTC. Amino acids: CASSQVLLIDEQFF.

Only a few counts were recorded for this clonotype. V gene TRBV6-1 combines with J gene TRBJ2-2; a possible D gene is TRBD2 (6 bases). V lost 5 bases, J lost 6 bases, and 7 bases lay in between. The germline V gene encodes CDR1 MNHNS and CDR2 SASEGT. This CDR3 has 12 residues. CDR3 nucleotide sequence: TGTGCCAGCAGTCGGGGGTCCGGGGAGCTGTTTTTT. It is translated as CASSRGSGELFF.

The chain employs TRBV20-1 and TRBJ1-6; D remains ambiguous. Trimming removed 0 bases at V and 9 bases at J, with 6 bases between. Germline values: CDR1 DFQATT, CDR2 SNEGSKA (reference sequence). The CDR3 has 12 amino acids. The CDR3 coding sequence is TGCAGTGCTAGAGATCCGGTTTCACCCCTCCACTTT. This encodes CSARDPVSPLHF.

The J gene is TRBJ2-2, the V gene TRBV4-2; D may correspond to TRBD1 or TRBD2 (5 bases each). Germline loops: CDR1 LGHNA, CDR2 YNFKEQ. CDR3 size: 16 residues. V shed 4 bases and J shed 0 bases, with 12 bases lying between them. This chain's CDR3 is CASSPRGAANTGELFF. For the CDR3, the DNA is TGTGCCAGCAGCCCGAGGGGAGCGGCGAACACCGGGGAGCTGTTTTTT.

In this sample, this clonotype turned up many times. This rearrangement joins TRBV6-1 to TRBJ2-7, with D unclear. Germline assignment: CDR1 MNHNS and CDR2 SASEGT. The germline V and J ends were trimmed by 2 bases and 3 bases, with 14 bases remaining between them. The CDR3 has 15 amino acids. Here the CDR3 DNA reads TGTGCCAGCAGTGAAATGGGGTTTTCCCTCTACGAGCAGTACTTC. It yields the protein CASSEMGFSLYEQYF.

This chain links TRBV7-2 with TRBJ2-3; 10 bases align to TRBD2. Germline lookup yields CDR1 SGHTA and CDR2 FQGNSA. V lost 5 bases, J lost 4 bases, and 6 bases stayed unmatched. The CDR3 loop spans 15 amino acids. The chain's CDR3 is CASSSSGTSADTQYF. Written as DNA, the CDR3 is TGTGCCAGCAGCAGCTCCGGGACTAGCGCAGATACGCAGTATTTT.

In its sample, this clonotype was seen many times. V usage is TRBV7-2 and J usage is TRBJ1-1, with a possible D match to TRBD1 (6 bases). The length of the CDR3 is 15 residues. Trimming left V 1 base short and J 0 bases short, with 9 bases between. CDR1 is SGHTA, CDR2 FQGNSA, per germline. In nucleotides, the CDR3 is TGTGCCAGCAGCTTAGAAGACAGGTTGAACACTGAAGCTTTCTTT. Its protein product is CASSLEDRLNTEAFF.

This clonotype was seen ten or more times. The rearrangement uses TRBV20-1 and TRBJ1-4; no firm D call. Germline V lookup: CDR1 DFQATT, CDR2 SNEGSKA (reference sequence). V was shortened by 3 bases and J by 4 bases, with 12 bases between the two germline ends. This CDR3 region has 14 residues. The CDR3 loop reads CSARSGSINEKLFF. The CDR3 DNA reads TGCAGTGCTAGGTCCGGGTCGATTAATGAAAAACTGTTTTTT.

In the case of this clonotype: A much larger clone sits a single nucleotide away, making a read error possible. The chain joins TRBV12-3 or TRBV12-4 to TRBJ1-6; D unclear. There are 12 residues in the CDR3. The CDR3 spells CAGSLDTSPLHF. The CDR3 nucleotides are TGTGCCGGCAGTCTCGATACTTCACCCCTCCACTTT.

This clonotype has at least ten counts. One junction end does not reproduce the germline sequence, and a read error may be involved. The chain carries TRBV16 and TRBJ2-7; 8 bases are a match to TRBD1. The CDR3 is made up of 15 amino acids. Per the germline V gene, CDR1 is KGHSY and CDR2 is FQNENV. CDR3 DNA: TGTGCCAGCACCCAAGGAGGGCAGGGGGCTTACGAGCAGTACTTC. Protein sequence: CASTQGGQGAYEQYF.

This clonotype was observed at least ten times. CDR3 bases: TGTGCCAGCAGCTTAGAGTTAGCGGGGAACAATGAGCAGTTCTTC. Translating it yields CASSLELAGNNEQFF. The rearrangement links TRBV7-2 to TRBJ2-1; 8 bases are a match to TRBD2. V trimming: 1 base; J trimming: 5 bases; junction bases outside the gene matches: 4. The CDR3 loop spans 15 amino acids. Germline V gene sequence: CDR1 SGHTA, CDR2 FQGNSA. Together with reference TRBV7-2 and TRBJ2-1, the CDR3 gives the full variable domain: GAGVSQSPSNKVTEKGKDVELRCDPISGHTALYWYRQSLGQGLEFLIYFQGNSAPDKSGLPSDRFSAERTGGSVSTLTIQRTQQEDSAVYLCASSLELAGNNEQFFGPGTRLTVL.